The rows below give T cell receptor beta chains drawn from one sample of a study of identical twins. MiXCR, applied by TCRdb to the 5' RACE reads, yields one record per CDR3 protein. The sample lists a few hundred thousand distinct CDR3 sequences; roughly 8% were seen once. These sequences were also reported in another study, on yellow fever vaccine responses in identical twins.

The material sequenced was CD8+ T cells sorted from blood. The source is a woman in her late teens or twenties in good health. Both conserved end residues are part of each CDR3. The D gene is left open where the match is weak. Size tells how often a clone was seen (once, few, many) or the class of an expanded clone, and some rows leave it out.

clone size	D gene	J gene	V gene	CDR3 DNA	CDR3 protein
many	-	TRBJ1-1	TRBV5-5	TGTGCCAGCAGCTTGGGGGCAGTTGAAGCTTTCTTT	CASSLGAVEAFF
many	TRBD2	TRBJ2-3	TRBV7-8	TGTGCCAGCAGCCCCCTATTAGCGGGGGCTAGCACAGATACGCAGTATTTT	CASSPLLAGASTDTQYF
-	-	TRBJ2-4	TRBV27	TGTGCCAGCAGTTCCTCAGGGTCAATGGACATTCAGTACTTC	CASSSSGSMDIQYF
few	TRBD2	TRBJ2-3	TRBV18	TGTGCCAGCTCACCACCGAGCGGGGCACTAGATACGCAGTATTTT	CASSPPSGALDTQYF
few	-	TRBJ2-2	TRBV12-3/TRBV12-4	TGTGCCAGCAGTTCCACACCTGCAGGGGTTACGACCGGGGAGCTGTTTTTT	CASSSTPAGVTTGELFF
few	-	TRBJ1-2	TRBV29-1	TGCAGCGTTGTTTTCAGGGGCGATGGGGGCTACACCTTC	CSVVFRGDGGYTF
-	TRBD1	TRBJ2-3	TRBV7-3	TGTGCCAGCAGCCCCTCCCCGGGACAGGGAGGAGATACGCAGTATTTT	CASSPSPGQGGDTQYF
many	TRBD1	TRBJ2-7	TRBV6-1	TGTGCCAGCAGCCAACCCGACAGGGGACCCTTCGAGCAGTACTTC	CASSQPDRGPFEQYF
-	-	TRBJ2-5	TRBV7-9	TGTGCCAGCAGCCGAGGGGTTAGTGGGGAGACCCAGTACTTC	CASSRGVSGETQYF
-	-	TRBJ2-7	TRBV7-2	TGTGCCAGCAGCTTAGGTGAGCGGGGACAATGGAGCTACGAGCAGTACTTC	CASSLGERGQWSYEQYF
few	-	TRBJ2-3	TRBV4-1	TGCGCCAGCAGCCAAACCGACAGGTTCAGCACAGATACGCAGTATTTT	CASSQTDRFSTDTQYF
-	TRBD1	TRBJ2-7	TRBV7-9	TGTGCCAGCACCCCGGGACAGGGCTACGAGCAGTACTTC	CASTPGQGYEQYF
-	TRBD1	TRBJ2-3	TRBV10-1	TGCGCCAGCAGTGACGGGACAGGGGGCTCTAGCACAGATACGCAGTATTTT	CASSDGTGGSSTDTQYF
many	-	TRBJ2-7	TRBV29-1	TGCAGCGTTGAAGACCCGCGCGGGAACGAGCAGTACTTC	CSVEDPRGNEQYF
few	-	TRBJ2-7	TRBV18	TGTGCCAGCTCACCACCCGTTGGCAGTCCCTACGAGCAGTACTTC	CASSPPVGSPYEQYF
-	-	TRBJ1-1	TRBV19	TGTGCCAGTAGTCCCCGGGGGGAAGGGATGAACACTGAAGCTTTCTTT	CASSPRGEGMNTEAFF
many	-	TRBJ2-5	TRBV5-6	TGTGCCAGCAGCTTGTTGGGGCAGCAAGAGACCCAGTACTTC	CASSLLGQQETQYF
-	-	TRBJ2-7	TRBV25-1	TGTGCCAGCAGTAAACCCGGGACAAACTACGAGCAGTACTTC	CASSKPGTNYEQYF
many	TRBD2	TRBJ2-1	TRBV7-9	TGTGCCAGCAGCTTAGCGGCGGGAGGCTACAATGAGCAGTTCTTC	CASSLAAGGYNEQFF
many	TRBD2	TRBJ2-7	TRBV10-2	TGCGCCAGCAGCTCTAGCCTAGCGGGGGGCTACGAGCAGTACTTC	CASSSSLAGGYEQYF
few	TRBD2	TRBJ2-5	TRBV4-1	TGCGCCAGCAGCCAAGATGTAACTAGCGGGAGGGGAGAGACCCAGTACTTC	CASSQDVTSGRGETQYF
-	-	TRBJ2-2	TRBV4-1	TGCGCCAGCAGCCCCGGCCAGGGCGCCTTACTCACCGGGGAGCTGTTTTTT	CASSPGQGALLTGELFF
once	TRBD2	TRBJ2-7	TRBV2	TGTGCCAGCATCCAGTCCCCTAGCGGTATCTACGAGCAGTACTTC	CASIQSPSGIYEQYF
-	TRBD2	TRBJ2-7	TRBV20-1	TGCAGTGCGAGCACTAGCGGGAGCGGTCTTGTTATGGTCGAGCAGTACTTC	CSASTSGSGLVMVEQYF
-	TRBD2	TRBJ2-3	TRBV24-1	TGTGCCACCAGTGACTGGACTAGCGGGAGTACAGATACGCAGTATTTT	CATSDWTSGSTDTQYF
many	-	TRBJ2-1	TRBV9	TGTGCCAGCAGCACTAACAATGAGCAGTTCTTC	CASSTNNEQFF
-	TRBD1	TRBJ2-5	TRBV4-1	TGCGCCAGCAGCCCACGGGACAGGGATTCGTACCAAGAGACCCAGTACTTC	CASSPRDRDSYQETQYF
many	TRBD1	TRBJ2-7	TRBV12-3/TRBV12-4	TGTGCCAGCAGTTTCTCGACAGGGGGCCACGAGCAGTACTTC	CASSFSTGGHEQYF
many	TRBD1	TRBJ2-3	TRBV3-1	TGTGCCAGCAGCCAAGATGGGACAGGGAAAGATACGCAGTATTTT	CASSQDGTGKDTQYF
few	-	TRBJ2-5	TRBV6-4	TGTGCCAGCAGAAACGACAGGTACCAAGAGACCCAGTACTTC	CASRNDRYQETQYF
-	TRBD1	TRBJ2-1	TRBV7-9	TGTGCCAGCAGCTTAGCGCAGGGGGCTATCGACAATGAGCAGTTCTTC	CASSLAQGAIDNEQFF
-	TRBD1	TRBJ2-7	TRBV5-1	TGCGCCAGCAGCGCGGCAGGGGGCTTTCTGGACGAGCAGTACTTC	CASSAAGGFLDEQYF